The entry that follows covers one T cell receptor (beta chain) sequence. Trimming stripped 2 bases from V and 4 bases from J, with 14 bases between. Per the germline V gene, CDR1 is SGHNT and CDR2 is YENEEA. The length of the CDR3 is 16 residues. Authors' processing steps: Estimated nucleated cell counts came from reference gene primer amplification. Profiled with immunoSEQ multiplex PCR; TCRdb holds only in-frame clones, not every one. V and J calls and clone size are given by that table; D and trimming were obtained from the DNA. The sample holds about 180,000 clones, around 86% seen once. The data stem from a study of blood T cell repertoires in COVID-19. Study-level background: Acute and convalescent COVID-19 samples came from the United States, Italy and Spain.

The chain couples TRBV11-3 to TRBJ1-4; D is possibly TRBD1 (5 bases). The sequence derives from a woman aged 30 to 39 with active or convalescent COVID-19. The sequencing input was peripheral blood. CDR3 region: CASSLRKGLLNEKLFF. The CDR3 coding sequence is TGTGCCAGCAGCTTAAGAAAGGGACTGCTTAATGAAAAACTGTTTTTT.